Following are 16 T cell receptor beta chains from one sample sequenced in a study of radiation and T cells in renal cell carcinoma (TCRdb year 2020). Libraries were prepared through the immunoSEQ multiplex PCR assay. Here the immuneACCESS table is served through TCRdb, limited to in-frame sequences with V and J called. Missing clones are a known gap in these copies; in checked studies unresolved V genes cover under half, and the rest lacks a known reason. The sample table lists roughly 58,000 clones, roughly 80% of them with a count of one. In total, the top ten clones hold approximately 7% of the sample. The intended sense of this specimen's time point label: blood 4 weeks post-SBRT, at nephrectomy. The sample's treatment or condition label, in plain terms: 15 Gy SBRT to primary tumor, nephrectomy 4 weeks later. The starting material was blood, obtained from a patient whose treatment included radiotherapy and nephrectomy. Receptors were obtained from a man in his 60s with renal cell carcinoma.

This chain links TRBV7-2 with TRBJ2-7; either TRBD1 or TRBD2 may fit D (5 bases each). The CDR3 consists of 15 residues. V lost 5 bases to trimming and J lost 0 bases, with 14 bases between them. Germline CDR1 reads SGHTA; CDR2 reads FQGNSA. CDR3 protein: CASSRRTQSSYEQYF. The DNA for the CDR3 is TGTGCCAGCAGCCGGAGGACACAAAGCTCCTACGAGCAGTACTTC.

This chain links TRBV15 with TRBJ1-2; D is possibly TRBD1 (5 bases). The CDR3 covers 14 residues. V was cut by 0 bases and J by 8 bases, with 13 bases left in between. Germline CDR1 is LNHNV and CDR2 is YYDKDF (reference sequence). In DNA, the CDR3 is TGTGCCACCAGCAGAGATAGGGCAGGGCTCGGCTACACCTTC. Translated: CATSRDRAGLGYTF.

The chain recombines TRBV7-2 with TRBJ1-5, with 7 nucleotides matching TRBD1. J lost 2 bases, V lost 5 bases, and 6 bases had no gene match. Germline V gene sequence: CDR1 SGHTA, CDR2 FQGNSA. The CDR3 runs 15 residues. The CDR3 sequence: CASSPRQGGNQPQHF. CDR3 nucleotides: TGTGCCAGCAGCCCTCGACAGGGCGGCAATCAGCCCCAGCATTTT.

V is TRBV11-2 and J is TRBJ2-5, with TRBD2 matching over 7 bases. The V segment lost 5 bases and the J segment 6 bases; nucleotides outside the gene matches: 3. The CDR3 covers 12 residues. The germline V gene has CDR1 SGHAT and CDR2 FQNNGV. CDR3 region: CASSPAGQTQYF. The CDR3 DNA is TGTGCCAGCAGCCCAGCGGGACAGACCCAGTACTTC.

V is TRBV4-3 and J is TRBJ2-1, with no clear D. Germline lookup yields CDR1 LGHNA and CDR2 YSLEER. V was clipped by 0 bases and J by 4 bases, with 4 bases between them. This CDR3 region has 13 residues. In DNA, the CDR3 is TGCGCCAGCAGCCAAGAGCAGTACAATGAGCAGTTCTTC. Amino acid sequence: CASSQEQYNEQFF.

There are a few counts of this clone. The gene calls are TRBV11-2 and TRBJ1-1, with D perhaps matching TRBD1 (5 bases). The CDR3 loop spans 16 amino acids. Deletions cut 3 bases from V and 0 bases from J, with 14 bases between. CDR1 and CDR2 from the germline V gene are SGHAT and FQNNGV. CDR3 residues: CASSFTLRGVNTEAFF. CDR3 bases: TGTGCCAGCAGCTTCACCCTTCGGGGCGTGAACACTGAAGCTTTCTTT.

The CDR3 nucleotides read TGTGCCAGCAGCGTAGGAGCCAGGGGGATGAATGGCTACACCTTC. This translates into CASSVGARGMNGYTF. The chain combines TRBV9 with TRBJ1-2; 7 bases map to TRBD1. V was clipped by 0 bases and J by 6 bases; unmatched bases: 8. The CDR3 contains 15 residues. Germline values: CDR1 SGDLS, CDR2 YYNGEE.

The chain links TRBV21-1 to TRBJ2-7; the table's D call of TRBD1 was not tested on the DNA. TRBV21-1 is a pseudogene locus. The length of the CDR3 is 19 residues. The CDR3 coding sequence is TGTGCCACTTTCGATTCCGGGACAGAGTCTGAAAAAGCCTCCTACGAGCAGTACGTC. Protein: CATFDSGTESEKASYEQYV.

This chain uses TRBV6-5 with TRBJ1-1, with D perhaps TRBD1 (5 bases). Trimming stripped 7 bases from V and 5 bases from J, with 17 bases between. This CDR3 is 14 amino acids long. Germline V CDR1 and CDR2: MNHEY, SVGAGI. The CDR3 spells CASTDWGGRTEAFF. The CDR3 DNA reads as TGTGCCAGCACCGATTGGGGGGGGAGGACTGAAGCTTTCTTT.

This chain connects TRBV27 to TRBJ2-7; D is unclear. Trimming left V 10 bases short and J 4 bases short, with 14 bases between. Germline lookup yields CDR1 MNHEY and CDR2 SMNVEV (reference sequence). CDR3 size: 12 residues. The CDR3 loop reads CATGRAIYEQYF. The CDR3 DNA reads as TGTGCCACTGGTCGGGCCATTTACGAGCAGTACTTC.

This clone was picked up one time. V is TRBV11-3 and J is TRBJ2-7; D gene ambiguous. The CDR3 is 13 amino acids. Trimming stripped 1 base from V and 5 bases from J, with 9 bases between. From germline, CDR1 is SGHNT and CDR2 YENEEA. CDR3: CASSLGIANEQYF. The CDR3 bases are TGTGCCAGCAGCTTAGGGATTGCGAACGAGCAGTACTTC.

J is TRBJ1-3 and V is TRBV27; D is unclear. The CDR3 contains 14 residues. Germline CDR1 and CDR2: MNHEY and SMNVEV (reference sequence). Trimming stripped 4 bases from V and 9 bases from J, with 16 bases between. Here the CDR3 reads CASSYGPGRGTIYF. CDR3 DNA: TGTGCCAGCAGTTACGGACCGGGCCGGGGCACCATATATTTT.

This rearrangement joins TRBV9 to TRBJ2-5; perhaps D is TRBD1 or TRBD2 (5 bases each). The CDR3 extends over 17 amino acids. The germline gives CDR1 SGDLS, CDR2 YYNGEE. Trimming left V 3 bases short and J 2 bases short, with 20 bases between. CDR3 amino acids: CASSDGADTRPQETQYF. CDR3 nucleotide sequence: TGTGCCAGCAGCGACGGGGCGGACACCAGACCTCAAGAGACCCAGTACTTC.

This clone appeared a few times. This chain joins TRBV19 and TRBJ1-1, with TRBD1 matching over 9 bases. The CDR3 runs 13 residues. Germline V gene sequence: CDR1 LNHDA, CDR2 SQIVND (reference sequence). Trimming cost V 6 bases and J 4 bases; bases outside gene matches: 3. CDR3 nucleotide sequence: TGTGCCAGTAGACCACAGGGGGCCACTGAAGCTTTCTTT. This codes for CASRPQGATEAFF.

This clone appeared a single time. CDR3 amino acids: CASTGTGLTETQYF. The CDR3 nucleotides read TGTGCCTCCACCGGGACAGGGCTCACGGAGACCCAGTACTTC. This sequence joins TRBV7-2 and TRBJ2-5, with TRBD1 matching over 9 bases. The CDR3 loop spans 14 amino acids. J was trimmed by 5 bases and V by 11 bases; bases with no gene match: 12. Looked up from germline, CDR1 is SGHTA and CDR2 is FQGNSA.

The rearrangement joins TRBV19 to TRBJ2-3, with D possibly matching TRBD2 (5 bases). The CDR3 spans 14 residues. Germline V gene data show CDR1 as LNHDA and CDR2 as SQIVND (reference sequence). The V end was cut by 1 base, the J end by 0 bases, with 5 bases between. Here the CDR3 reads CASSIGTSTDTQYF. CDR3 nucleotides: TGTGCCAGTAGTATAGGGACTAGCACAGATACGCAGTATTTT.